The 7 T cell receptor beta chains below come from one sample, sequenced in a study of T cell responses to AZD1222 COVID-19 vaccine. This table comes from immunoSEQ multiplex PCR, and its TCRdb copy is limited to in-frame clones, with some not included. Among approximately 110,000 clones listed, nearly 90% were seen once. The starting material was peripheral blood, obtained on day 0 of MenACWY control vaccination. These receptors came from an adult in good health.

V usage is TRBV11-1 and J usage is TRBJ2-3, with 8 bases matching TRBD1. There are 14 residues in the CDR3. Germline V CDR1 and CDR2: SGHAT, FQDESV (reference sequence). J was trimmed by 6 bases and V by 5 bases; bases with no gene match: 7. For the CDR3, the DNA is TGTGCCAGCAGCGCCAGGGGGCAGGCCGATACGCAGTATTTT. This gives the protein CASSARGQADTQYF.

The J gene is TRBJ2-7, the V gene TRBV9, with D possibly being TRBD2 (6 bases). This CDR3 has 17 amino acids. Germline V gene lookup returns CDR1 SGDLS and CDR2 YYNGEE. V was cut by 4 bases and J by 1 base, with 21 bases left in between. CDR3 protein: CASSFAPKVSGSYEQYF. The CDR3 bases are TGTGCCAGCAGCTTCGCCCCCAAAGTTAGCGGATCCTACGAGCAGTACTTC.

The CDR3: CASSPGLARYSRMFF. DNA for the CDR3: TGTGCCAGCAGCCCCGGACTAGCCCGCTACTCAAGGATGTTCTTC. V usage is TRBV5-6 and J usage is TRBJ2-1; TRBD2 aligns across 8 bases. V trimming: 4 bases; J trimming: 15 bases; junction bases outside the gene matches: 18. The germline CDR1 and CDR2 sequences are SGHDT and YYEEEE. The CDR3 runs to 15 residues.

This clone was seen only once. The chain recombines TRBV7-2 with TRBJ1-3; D not resolved. Trimming shortened V by 1 base and J by 2 bases, and 9 bases separated the two germline ends. This CDR3 comprises 15 residues. The germline gives CDR1 SGHTA, CDR2 FQGNSA. In nucleotides, the CDR3 is TGTGCCAGCAGCTTAGGCATTTTTGCTGGAAACACCATATATTTT. Its translation is CASSLGIFAGNTIYF.

The V and J genes are TRBV5-4 and TRBJ2-1, with D uncertain. Germline V gene sequence: CDR1 SGHNT, CDR2 YYREEE (reference sequence). Between the trimmed V and J ends, which lost 5 bases and 4 bases, there was a span of 13 bases. There are 14 residues in the CDR3. In DNA, the CDR3 is TGTGCCAGCAGGGTCACTGAAAGTTACAATGAGCAGTTCTTC. It specifies CASRVTESYNEQFF.

This clone was recorded a few times. V and J are TRBV7-8 and TRBJ2-2; 7 bases fit TRBD2. Germline-derived CDR1 and CDR2 are SGHVS and FQNEAQ. Trimming took 1 base from V and 9 from J; bases not matched to a gene: 11. The CDR3 spans 16 residues. CDR3 coding DNA: TGTGCCAGCAGCTTAGGAGGCGGGGGAGGTGCCCGGGAGCTGTTTTTT. Translating it yields CASSLGGGGGARELFF. Full variable domain (missing parts from reference TRBV7-8 and TRBJ2-2): GAGVSQSPRYKVAKRGQDVALRCDPISGHVSLFWYQQALGQGPEFLTYFQNEAQLDKSGLPSDRFFAERPEGSVSTLKIQRTQQEDSAVYLCASSLGGGGGARELFFGEGSRLTVL.

V gene TRBV27 combines with J gene TRBJ1-5, with D perhaps TRBD1 (5 bases). From germline, CDR1 is MNHEY and CDR2 SMNVEV (reference sequence). The V end was cut by 4 bases, the J end by 2 bases, with 12 bases between. This CDR3 has 15 amino acids. Written as DNA, the CDR3 is TGTGCCAGCAGTTCGGGGGTGGCGGGCAATCAGCCCCAGCATTTT. This translates into CASSSGVAGNQPQHF.